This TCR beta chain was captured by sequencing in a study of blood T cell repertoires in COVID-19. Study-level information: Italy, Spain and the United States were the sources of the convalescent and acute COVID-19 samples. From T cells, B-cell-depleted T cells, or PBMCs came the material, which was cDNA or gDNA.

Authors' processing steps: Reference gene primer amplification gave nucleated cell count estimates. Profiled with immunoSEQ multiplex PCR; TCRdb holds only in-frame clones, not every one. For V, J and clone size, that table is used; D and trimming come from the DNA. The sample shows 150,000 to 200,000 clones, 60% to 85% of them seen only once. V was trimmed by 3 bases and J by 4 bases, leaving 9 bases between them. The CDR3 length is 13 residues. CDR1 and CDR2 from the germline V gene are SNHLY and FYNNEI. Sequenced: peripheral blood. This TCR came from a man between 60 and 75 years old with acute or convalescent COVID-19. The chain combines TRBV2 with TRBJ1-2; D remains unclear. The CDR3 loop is CASSDRPSYGYTF. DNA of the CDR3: TGTGCCAGCAGTGACAGGCCTTCCTATGGCTACACCTTC. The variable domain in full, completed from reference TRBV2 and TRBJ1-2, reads EPEVTQTPSHQVTQMGQEVILRCVPISNHLYFYWYRQILGQKVEFLVSFYNNEISEKSEIFDDQFSVERPDGSNFTLKIRSTKLEDSAMYFCASSDRPSYGYTFGSGTRLTVV.